This T cell receptor beta chain is drawn from a study of T-cell reconstitution after alpha-beta-depleted transplantation in children. Points from the study as a whole: T-cell numbers and diversity one year post-transplant derived largely from freshly generated T cells. TCRbeta diversity was high at day 60 in some patients (a result of surviving recipient T cells and thymic progenitors). Reportedly, only several hundred clones from non-depleted graft cells drove alpha-beta T-cell counts at about two months.

On this clonotype itself: Antigen unknown.

Construction of the TCRbeta library involved unique molecular identifiers. TCRdb reanalysed the PCR reads using MiXCR and keeps one entry per CDR3 protein. This sample yields over 100,000 distinct CDR3 sequences, of which about 9.4% are seen a single time; less than 45% belongs to the top ten. This CDR3 spans 16 amino acids. The V gene's germline CDR1 is SGHVS and CDR2 FQNEAQ. Deletions cut 5 bases from V and 4 bases from J, with 18 bases between. The clonotype comes from a boy younger than 10 with acute lymphoblastic leukemia, due to receive a stem cell transplant. The sequencing used PBMCs, collected before TCRalphabeta/CD19-depleted stem cell transplant. The chain carries TRBV7-8 and TRBJ1-5; the D gene is possibly TRBD1 (6 bases). CDR3 amino acids: CASSLIGRGQNQPQHF. The CDR3 DNA follows: TGTGCCAGCAGCCTAATCGGTCGGGGGCAGAATCAGCCCCAGCATTTT.